These 32 T cell receptor beta chains share one sample of origin, sequenced in a study of PD-L1 blockade in urothelial cancer (TCRdb year 2017). The library came from the immunoSEQ multiplex PCR assay. Sourced from immuneACCESS, this table was stored by TCRdb with only in-frame sequences that have V and J called. A share of the clones is absent; for the studies checked, an unresolved V gene accounts for under half, and the remainder has no known explanation. This sample holds approximately 80,000 clones; roughly 82% were observed only once. Approximately 9.5% of the sample goes to the ten largest clones. This sample comprised PBMCs, obtained around atezolizumab (anti-PD-L1) treatment. The receptor source for this set is an older man with urothelial cancer.

This clone appeared a few times. The chain carries TRBV5-1 and TRBJ2-5, with D perhaps TRBD1 (6 bases). Trimming shortened V by 4 bases and J by 2 bases, and 12 bases separated the two germline ends. The germline V gene encodes CDR1 SGHRS and CDR2 YFSETQ. The CDR3 loop spans 14 amino acids. The CDR3 coding sequence is TGCGCCAGCAGCCCGGGGACACAGCAAGAGACCCAGTACTTC. Residues: CASSPGTQQETQYF.

V gene TRBV2 combines with J gene TRBJ2-2; no firm D call. The V end lost 1 base, the J end lost 6 bases, and 6 bases lay between the germline ends. Germline CDR1 reads SNHLY; CDR2 reads FYNNEI. This CDR3 has 13 amino acids. CDR3 residues: CASSEDGAGELFF. Written as DNA, the CDR3 is TGTGCCAGCAGTGAAGACGGTGCCGGGGAGCTGTTTTTT.

This sequence joins TRBV9 and TRBJ1-2, with a tentative D call TRBD1 (6 bases). Germline V gene data show CDR1 as SGDLS and CDR2 as YYNGEE. The CDR3 sequence is 15 residues long. V lost 3 bases and J lost 4, with 16 bases in between. CDR3 nucleotides: TGTGCCAGCAGCGGGGAGGGGGGAAGGAGCTATGGCTACACCTTC. As protein: CASSGEGGRSYGYTF.

This clone was found a few times. V usage is TRBV5-1 and J usage is TRBJ2-7; D perhaps matches TRBD2 (6 bases). This CDR3 has 14 residues. V dropped 4 bases and J dropped 5 bases, with 16 bases sitting between them. Germline values: CDR1 SGHRS, CDR2 YFSETQ. The CDR3 coding sequence is TGCGCCAGCAGCCCATTCGTGGGAGGAAACGAGCAGTACTTC. Its translation: CASSPFVGGNEQYF.

The V gene is TRBV19, the J gene TRBJ2-7; 11 nucleotides match TRBD1. Germline CDR1 is LNHDA and CDR2 is SQIVND (reference sequence). V dropped 10 bases and J dropped 4; count of bases not matched to a gene: 6. The CDR3 is 13 amino acids. The CDR3 loop reads CATGTGGAYEQYF. CDR3 nucleotide sequence: TGTGCCACGGGGACAGGGGGGGCGTACGAGCAGTACTTC. The whole variable domain, filled in from reference TRBV19 and TRBJ2-7, reads DGGITQSPKYLFRKEGQNVTLSCEQNLNHDAMYWYRQDPGQGLRLIYYSQIVNDFQKGDIAEGYSVSREKKESFPLTVTSAQKNPTAFYLCATGTGGAYEQYFGPGTRLTVT.

The rearrangement joins TRBV27 to TRBJ1-5; D remains ambiguous. Trimming cost V 5 bases and J 0 bases, with 5 bases left between them. In germline, CDR1 is MNHEY, CDR2 SMNVEV (reference sequence). The CDR3 runs 13 residues. The CDR3 coding sequence is TGTGCCAGCAGTCCACTTAGCAATCAGCCCCAGCATTTT. Translation: CASSPLSNQPQHF.

This chain links TRBV5-4 with TRBJ2-2; a possible D gene is TRBD2 (6 bases). The CDR3 is 17 residues long. The V and J ends lost 4 bases and 0 bases respectively, with 16 bases between them. CDR1 SGHNT and CDR2 YYREEE come from the germline V gene (reference sequence). CDR3 coding DNA: TGTGCCAGCAGCCTCACGGGGCTAGCGACGAACACCGGGGAGCTGTTTTTT. Encoded protein: CASSLTGLATNTGELFF.

The rearrangement joins TRBV6-5 to TRBJ2-4; D possibly corresponds to TRBD1 (6 bases). V dropped 5 bases and J dropped 0 bases, with 11 bases sitting between them. This CDR3 region has 15 residues. Germline V CDR1 and CDR2: MNHEY, SVGAGI. As DNA, the CDR3 is TGTGCCAGCAGTACCGGCAGGGGAGCCAAAAACATTCAGTACTTC. Protein product: CASSTGRGAKNIQYF.

The chain is built from TRBV11-2 and TRBJ2-3, with 14 positions matching TRBD2. Unmatched junction bases numbered 11, after V lost 5 bases and J lost 4 bases. The CDR3 totals 18 residues. Germline V lookup: CDR1 SGHAT, CDR2 FQNNGV. The CDR3 DNA follows: TGTGCCAGCAGCCCAGGGACTAGCGGGAGTATAGCAGCAGATACGCAGTATTTT. Protein: CASSPGTSGSIAADTQYF.

The chain recombines TRBV6-1 with TRBJ2-7; 8 positions agree with TRBD1. After removal of 5 bases from V and 0 bases from J, the junction contained 3 bases not matched to a gene. Germline CDR1 is MNHNS and CDR2 is SASEGT. The CDR3 is 14 amino acids. CDR3 DNA sequence: TGTGCCAGCAGTACGGGACAGGTCTCCTACGAGCAGTACTTC. Protein: CASSTGQVSYEQYF.

The rearrangement joins TRBV2 to TRBJ1-1, with 7 bases lining up with TRBD1. The CDR3 spans 14 residues. CDR1 is SNHLY, CDR2 FYNNEI, per germline. The V segment lost 7 bases and the J segment 2 bases; nucleotides outside the gene matches: 7. CDR3 sequence: CASTESGGNTEAFF. The CDR3 DNA sequence: TGTGCCAGCACCGAATCAGGGGGAAACACTGAAGCTTTCTTT.

V and J are TRBV7-3 and TRBJ2-2; D is possibly TRBD1 (7 bases). V lost 5 bases to trimming and J lost 3 bases, with 13 bases between them. Germline V lookup: CDR1 SGHTA, CDR2 FQGTGA. This CDR3 has 15 amino acids. CDR3 DNA sequence: TGTGCCAGCAGCCTCAGGGGGACTGACACCGGGGAGCTGTTTTTT. It yields the protein CASSLRGTDTGELFF. Filled out from reference TRBV7-3 and TRBJ2-2, the complete variable domain reads GAGVSQTPSNKVTEKGKYVELRCDPISGHTALYWYRQSLGQGPEFLIYFQGTGAADDSGLPNDRFFAVRPEGSVSTLKIQRTERGDSAVYLCASSLRGTDTGELFFGEGSRLTVL.

The chain recombines TRBV7-8 with TRBJ1-1; 8 nucleotides line up with TRBD1. With 7 bases clipped from V and 5 bases from J, the junction kept 15 bases outside the gene matches. CDR1 SGHVS and CDR2 FQNEAQ come from the germline V gene. The CDR3 has 16 amino acids. The CDR3 loop reads CASNFSPQGAGTEAFF. The DNA for the CDR3 is TGTGCCAGCAATTTTTCCCCCCAGGGGGCGGGGACTGAAGCTTTCTTT.

This chain's CDR3 is CASSPRQGGPEQYF. DNA for the CDR3: TGTGCCAGCAGCCCCAGACAGGGGGGTCCCGAGCAGTACTTC. The rearrangement uses TRBV9 and TRBJ2-7; 9 positions match TRBD1. V lost 4 bases to trimming and J lost 6 bases; unmatched junction nucleotides: 8. The CDR3 is 14 residues long. The V gene's germline CDR1 is SGDLS and CDR2 YYNGEE.

The V call is TRBV10-2, the J call TRBJ2-1, with D possibly being TRBD2 (6 bases). The germline V gene encodes CDR1 WSHSY and CDR2 SAAADI. The CDR3 runs 13 residues. The V gene lost 6 bases and the J gene lost 7 bases, with 13 bases spanning the gap. The CDR3 here is CASRQGLGNEQFF. The CDR3 nucleotides read TGCGCCAGCAGGCAGGGACTCGGAAATGAGCAGTTCTTC.

V usage is TRBV19 and J usage is TRBJ1-2; D is perhaps TRBD1 (5 bases). CDR3 length: 14 amino acids. Germline values: CDR1 LNHDA, CDR2 SQIVND (reference sequence). V lost 10 bases, J lost 4 bases, and 19 bases lay in between. The DNA of the CDR3 is TGTGCCACCCCCTCAGGGAAAGACAGCTATGGCTACACCTTC. This encodes CATPSGKDSYGYTF.

The rearrangement links TRBV19 to TRBJ2-3; 7 bases align to TRBD2. V trimming: 6 bases; J trimming: 0 bases; junction bases outside the gene matches: 3. CDR3 length: 14 residues. Germline CDR1 reads LNHDA; CDR2 reads SQIVND (reference sequence). The CDR3 region is CASSPGGSTDTQYF. In nucleotides, the CDR3 is TGTGCCAGTAGCCCGGGGGGAAGCACAGATACGCAGTATTTT.

The chain carries TRBV5-1 and TRBJ1-2; TRBD1 aligns across 7 bases. The CDR3 length is 14 residues. J was trimmed by 2 bases and V by 5 bases; bases with no gene match: 6. The germline V gene encodes CDR1 SGHRS and CDR2 YFSETQ. The CDR3, as DNA: TGCGCCAGCAGTCTGTCAGGGGGGAACTATGGCTACACCTTC. This sequence encodes CASSLSGGNYGYTF.

The V and J genes are TRBV11-2 and TRBJ2-1, with 11 bases fitting TRBD2. The J segment lost 5 bases and the V segment lost 0 bases, leaving 3 bases of the junction unmatched. CDR3 length: 16 residues. In germline, CDR1 is SGHAT, CDR2 FQNNGV. The CDR3 loop reads CASSLDLAGGNNEQFF. The CDR3, as DNA: TGTGCCAGCAGCTTAGATCTAGCGGGGGGAAACAATGAGCAGTTCTTC.

This chain connects TRBV7-9 to TRBJ2-5; TRBD2 matches 10 bases. The CDR3 has 17 residues. CDR1 and CDR2 from the germline V gene are SEHNR and FQNEAQ (reference sequence). The V segment lost 2 bases and the J segment 5 bases; nucleotides outside the gene matches: 11. CDR3 residues: CASSLTAVLAGGETQYF. The CDR3 nucleotides read TGTGCCAGCAGCTTAACGGCCGTATTAGCGGGAGGTGAGACCCAGTACTTC.

The chain uses TRBV4-1 and TRBJ2-5; 7 nucleotides agree with TRBD1. The germline CDR1 and CDR2 sequences are MGHRA and YSYEKL. Trimming at V came to 3 bases and at J to 9 bases, leaving 7 bases not matched to a gene. The CDR3 runs to 13 residues. The CDR3 is CASSQDRTPPQYF. The CDR3 DNA follows: TGCGCCAGCAGCCAGGACAGGACCCCGCCCCAGTACTTC.

The chain combines TRBV29-1 with TRBJ2-7; 7 positions match TRBD2. Germline lookup yields CDR1 SQVTM and CDR2 ANQGSEA. V lost 5 bases to trimming and J lost 6 bases; unmatched junction nucleotides: 4. The CDR3 is made up of 11 amino acids. CDR3 in DNA: TGCAGCGTTATGGGAGGGGCCGAGCAGTACTTC. It yields the protein CSVMGGAEQYF.

The chain combines TRBV19 with TRBJ1-5; no reliable D call. Trimming pared 7 bases from V and 6 bases from J, leaving 16 bases between. CDR1 is LNHDA and CDR2 is SQIVND in the germline V gene (reference sequence). The CDR3 runs 14 residues. CDR3 nucleotides: TGTGCCAGTACCAGGTATGCCCGAACTCAGCCCCAGCATTTT. This codes for CASTRYARTQPQHF.

This clone came up once. V usage is TRBV6-6 and J usage is TRBJ1-2, with unresolved D. CDR1 MNHNY and CDR2 SVGAGI come from the germline V gene (reference sequence). Between the trimmed V and J ends, which lost 5 bases and 1 base, there was a span of 11 bases. CDR3 length: 14 amino acids. This CDR3 is CASSPHRDNYGYTF. CDR3 sequence (DNA): TGTGCCAGCAGTCCACATCGGGATAACTATGGCTACACCTTC.

The chain uses TRBV6-1 and TRBJ2-7, with D possibly matching TRBD1 (5 bases). V was trimmed by 5 bases and J by 3 bases, leaving 14 bases between them. CDR1 MNHNS and CDR2 SASEGT come from the germline V gene. The CDR3 sequence is 14 residues long. CDR3 nucleotides: TGTGCCAGCAGTTTCTTGGGGCAGTACTACGAGCAGTACTTC. The encoded protein is CASSFLGQYYEQYF.

The gene calls are TRBV7-2 and TRBJ1-2; 7 bases agree with TRBD1. Germline trimming cut 1 base from V and 8 bases from J; bases unmatched to any gene: 7. Germline V CDR1 and CDR2: SGHTA, FQGNSA. The CDR3 is made up of 14 amino acids. CDR3 sequence: CASSLGTGARGYTF. The DNA for the CDR3 is TGTGCCAGCAGCTTAGGTACAGGGGCACGCGGCTACACCTTC.

J is TRBJ2-7 and V is TRBV6-5; 8 bases align to TRBD2. The CDR3 covers 14 residues. V lost 7 bases to trimming and J lost 6 bases; unmatched junction nucleotides: 11. CDR1 MNHEY and CDR2 SVGAGI come from the germline V gene. As DNA, the CDR3 is TGTGCCAGCACCAAGGGGCGGGAGGTGGGCGAGCAGTACTTC. Encoded protein: CASTKGREVGEQYF.

V gene TRBV11-2 combines with J gene TRBJ2-5; the match to TRBD2 covers 8 bases. V shed 2 bases and J 5 bases; nucleotides not matched to a gene: 7. This CDR3 is 15 amino acids long. The germline CDR1 and CDR2 sequences are SGHAT and FQNNGV. The CDR3 loop reads CASSLIGRAGETQYF. The CDR3 DNA follows: TGTGCCAGCAGCTTAATCGGGAGGGCCGGGGAGACCCAGTACTTC.

The chain couples TRBV6-4 to TRBJ2-1; D is uncertain. Germline CDR1 is MRHNA and CDR2 is SNTAGT. This CDR3 is built from 15 residues. Trimming removed 3 bases at V and 5 bases at J, with 14 bases between. CDR3 DNA: TGTGCCAGCAGTGAGTCTCAAACCACGGACAATGAGCAGTTCTTC. Translating gives CASSESQTTDNEQFF.

This chain links TRBV6-5 with TRBJ1-1; D might be TRBD1 (5 bases). Germline V gene lookup returns CDR1 MNHEY and CDR2 SVGAGI. V gave up 2 bases and J gave up 4 bases, with 17 bases separating them. This CDR3 has 16 residues. CDR3 region: CASSYLRSGGSTEAFF. DNA for the CDR3: TGTGCCAGCAGTTACCTACGCTCGGGGGGAAGCACTGAAGCTTTCTTT.

The J gene is TRBJ2-5, the V gene TRBV18; tentatively, D is TRBD1 (5 bases). Trimming took off 6 bases at V and 4 bases at J, with 18 bases between the two ends. This CDR3 comprises 15 residues. Germline V lookup: CDR1 KGHSH, CDR2 LQKENI. The DNA for the CDR3 is TGTGCCAGCTCGTCACAGGTTGGGATAAGAGAGACCCAGTACTTC. Residues: CASSSQVGIRETQYF.

This clone was counted at least ten times. This rearrangement joins TRBV6-1 to TRBJ2-7; 8 nucleotides agree with TRBD2. Germline CDR1 is MNHNS and CDR2 is SASEGT. The V gene end was trimmed by 3 bases and the J gene end by 2 bases; junction bases not matched to a gene: 0. There are 13 residues in the CDR3. The CDR3 here is CASSETSAYEQYF. The CDR3, as DNA: TGTGCCAGCAGTGAGACTAGCGCCTACGAGCAGTACTTC.